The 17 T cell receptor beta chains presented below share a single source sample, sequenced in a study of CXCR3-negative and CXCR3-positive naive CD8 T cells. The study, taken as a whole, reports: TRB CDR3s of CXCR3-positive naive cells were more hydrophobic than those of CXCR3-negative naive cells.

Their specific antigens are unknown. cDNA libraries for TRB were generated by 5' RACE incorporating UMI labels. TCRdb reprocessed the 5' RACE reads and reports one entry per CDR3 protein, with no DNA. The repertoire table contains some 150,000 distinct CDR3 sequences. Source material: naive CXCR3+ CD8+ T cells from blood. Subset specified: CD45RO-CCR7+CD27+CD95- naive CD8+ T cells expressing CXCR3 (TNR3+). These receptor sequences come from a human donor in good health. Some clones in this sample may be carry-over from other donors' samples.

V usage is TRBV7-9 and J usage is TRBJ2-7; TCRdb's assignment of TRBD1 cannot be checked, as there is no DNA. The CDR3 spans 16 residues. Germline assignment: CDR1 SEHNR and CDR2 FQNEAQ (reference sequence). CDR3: CASSTLRDRSFHEQYF.

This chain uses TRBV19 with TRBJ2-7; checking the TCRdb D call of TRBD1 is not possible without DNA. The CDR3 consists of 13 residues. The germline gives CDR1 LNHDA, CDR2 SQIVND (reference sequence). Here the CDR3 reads CASSTAQGWEQYF.

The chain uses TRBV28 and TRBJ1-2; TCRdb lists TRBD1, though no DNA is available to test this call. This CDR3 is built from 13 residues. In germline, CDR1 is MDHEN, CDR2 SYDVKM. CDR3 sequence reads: CASSIQGEDGYTF.

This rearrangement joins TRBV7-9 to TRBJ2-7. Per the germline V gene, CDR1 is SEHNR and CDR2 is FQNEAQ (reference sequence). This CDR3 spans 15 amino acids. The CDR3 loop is CASSLGLAVTYEQYF.

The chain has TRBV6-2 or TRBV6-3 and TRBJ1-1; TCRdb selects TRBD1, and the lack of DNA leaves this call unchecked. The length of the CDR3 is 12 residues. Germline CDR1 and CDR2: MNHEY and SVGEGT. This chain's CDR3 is CASGQGFSEAFF.

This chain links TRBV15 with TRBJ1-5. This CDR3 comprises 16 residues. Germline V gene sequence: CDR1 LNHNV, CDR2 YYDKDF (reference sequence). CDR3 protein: CATSRDRPNSNQPQHF.

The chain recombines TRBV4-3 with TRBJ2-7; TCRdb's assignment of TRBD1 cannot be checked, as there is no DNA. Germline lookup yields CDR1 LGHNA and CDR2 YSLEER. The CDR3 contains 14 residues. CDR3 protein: CASSQDTRTRDRNF.

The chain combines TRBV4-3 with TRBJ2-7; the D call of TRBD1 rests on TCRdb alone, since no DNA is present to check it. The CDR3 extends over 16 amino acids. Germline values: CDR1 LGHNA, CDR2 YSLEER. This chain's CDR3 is CASSQDRDRGSYEQYF.

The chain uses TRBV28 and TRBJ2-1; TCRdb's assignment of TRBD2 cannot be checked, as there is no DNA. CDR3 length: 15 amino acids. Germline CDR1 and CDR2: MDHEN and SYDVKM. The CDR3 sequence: CASSLARTAYNEQFF.

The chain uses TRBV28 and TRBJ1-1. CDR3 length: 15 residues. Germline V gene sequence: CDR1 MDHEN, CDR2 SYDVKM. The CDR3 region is CASRPPYTDRTEAFF.

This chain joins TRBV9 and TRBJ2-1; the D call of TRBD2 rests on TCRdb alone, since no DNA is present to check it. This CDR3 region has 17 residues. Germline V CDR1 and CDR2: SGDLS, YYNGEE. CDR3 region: CASSVGIPAGGWDEQFF.

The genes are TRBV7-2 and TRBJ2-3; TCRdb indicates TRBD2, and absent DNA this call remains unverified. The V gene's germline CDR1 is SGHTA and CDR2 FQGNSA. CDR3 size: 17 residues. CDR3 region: CASSLGGPGLYTDTQYF.

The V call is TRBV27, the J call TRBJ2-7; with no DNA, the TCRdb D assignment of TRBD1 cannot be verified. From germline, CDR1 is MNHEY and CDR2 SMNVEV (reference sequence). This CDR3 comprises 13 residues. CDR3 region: CASAEQAVYEQYF.

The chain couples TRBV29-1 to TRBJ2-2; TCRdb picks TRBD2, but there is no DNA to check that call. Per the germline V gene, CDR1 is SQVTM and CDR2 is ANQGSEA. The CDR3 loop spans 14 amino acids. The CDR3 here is CSVTSGPNTGELFF.

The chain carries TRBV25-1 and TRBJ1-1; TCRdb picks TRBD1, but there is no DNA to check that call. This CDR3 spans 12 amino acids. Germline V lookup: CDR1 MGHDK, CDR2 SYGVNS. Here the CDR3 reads CASQGGGTEAFF. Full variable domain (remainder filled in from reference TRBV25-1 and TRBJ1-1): EADIYQTPRYLVIGTGKKITLECSQTMGHDKMYWYQQDPGMELHLIHYSYGVNSTEKGDLSSESTVSRIRTEHFPLTLESARPSHTSQYLCASQGGGTEAFFGQGTRLTVV.

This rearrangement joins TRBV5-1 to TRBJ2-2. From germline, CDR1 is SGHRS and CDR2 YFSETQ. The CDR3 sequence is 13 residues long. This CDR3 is CATREIPDGELFF.

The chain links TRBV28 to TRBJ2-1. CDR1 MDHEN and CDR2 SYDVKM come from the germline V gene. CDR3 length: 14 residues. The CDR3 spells CASRTRGGYNEQFF.